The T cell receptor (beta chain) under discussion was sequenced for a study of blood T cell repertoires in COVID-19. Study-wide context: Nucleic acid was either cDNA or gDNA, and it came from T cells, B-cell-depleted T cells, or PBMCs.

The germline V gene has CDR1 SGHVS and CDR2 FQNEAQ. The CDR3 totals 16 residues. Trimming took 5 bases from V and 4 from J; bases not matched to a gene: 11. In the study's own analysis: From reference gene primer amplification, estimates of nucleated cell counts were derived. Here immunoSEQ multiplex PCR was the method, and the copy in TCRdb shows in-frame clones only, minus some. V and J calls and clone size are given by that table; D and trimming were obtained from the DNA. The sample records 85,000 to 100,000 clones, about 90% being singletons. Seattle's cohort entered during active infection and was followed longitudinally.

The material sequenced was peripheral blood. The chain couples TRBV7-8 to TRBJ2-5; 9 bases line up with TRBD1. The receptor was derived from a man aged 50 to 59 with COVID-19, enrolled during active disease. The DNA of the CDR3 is TGTGCCAGCAGCCCGAAGTGGGACAGGGCAAGAGAGACCCAGTACTTC. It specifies CASSPKWDRARETQYF.